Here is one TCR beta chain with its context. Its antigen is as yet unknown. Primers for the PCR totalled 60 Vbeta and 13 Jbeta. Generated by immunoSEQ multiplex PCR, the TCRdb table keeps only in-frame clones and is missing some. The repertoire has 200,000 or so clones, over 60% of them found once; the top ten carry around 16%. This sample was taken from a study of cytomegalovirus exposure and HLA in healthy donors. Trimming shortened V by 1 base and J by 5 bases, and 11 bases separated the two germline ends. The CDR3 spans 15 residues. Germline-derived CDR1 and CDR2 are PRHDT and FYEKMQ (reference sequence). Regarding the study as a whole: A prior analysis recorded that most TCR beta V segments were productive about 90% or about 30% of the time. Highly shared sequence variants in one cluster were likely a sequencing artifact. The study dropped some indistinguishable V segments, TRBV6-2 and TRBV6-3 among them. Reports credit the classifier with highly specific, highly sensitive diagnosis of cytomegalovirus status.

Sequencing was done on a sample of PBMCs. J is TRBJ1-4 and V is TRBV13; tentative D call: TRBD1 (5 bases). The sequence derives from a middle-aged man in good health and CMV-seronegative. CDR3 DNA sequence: TGTGCCAGCAGCTTAGTAGGGGCCCTAAATGAAAAACTGTTTTTT. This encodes CASSLVGALNEKLFF.